These 14 T cell receptor beta chains originate from one sample sequenced in a study of T-cell reconstitution after alpha-beta-depleted transplantation in children. Construction of the TCRbeta library involved unique molecular identifiers. TCRdb reprocessed the PCR reads via MiXCR and lists one record per CDR3 protein. This sample has fewer than 550,000 distinct CDR3 sequences, with approximately 10% found just once. The sample in question was PBMCs, mostly from graft donor cells, obtained 180 days after TCRalphabeta/CD19-depleted stem cell transplant. The source is a female patient younger than 10 who had a stem cell transplant for aplastic anemia, so the T cells may come from the graft donor.

This clonotype was recorded at least ten times. As the CDR3 is not closed by the conserved phenylalanine or tryptophan, this likely results from a read error. The limits of the CDR3 on the DNA are not certain, so only TCRdb's listed CDR3 is given. This rearrangement joins TRBV7-8 to TRBJ2-7; the DNA was not used to check the table's D call, TRBD2. Germline CDR1 and CDR2: SGHVS and FQNEAQ. The length of the CDR3 is 11 amino acids, counting both ends. The CDR3 region is CASSFHGPPVS.

This clonotype was observed a handful of times. J is TRBJ2-4 and V is TRBV12-3 or TRBV12-4; no clear D gene. V lost 8 bases and J lost 3, with 20 bases in between. The CDR3 runs 16 residues. CDR3 sequence reads: CASSLTTLPGKNIQYF. The CDR3 nucleotides read TGTGCCAGCTCCCTAACGACCCTTCCCGGCAAAAACATTCAGTACTTC.

The DNA of the CDR3 is TGTGCCAGCAGTTACAGGGGTCGAGGGGAAAAACTGTTTTTT. Its translation is CASSYRGRGEKLFF. The chain uses TRBV6-5 and TRBJ1-4; possibly TRBD1 for D (5 bases). The V and J ends lost 2 bases and 8 bases respectively, with 12 bases between them. The CDR3 length is 14 residues. CDR1 and CDR2 (germline): MNHEY, SVGAGI.

The chain couples TRBV4-3 to TRBJ1-2, with unresolved D. The CDR3 is made up of 13 amino acids. Germline-derived CDR1 and CDR2 are LGHNA and YSLEER. V was clipped by 4 bases and J by 1 base, with 7 bases between them. The CDR3 sequence is CASSPNLNYGYTF. In nucleotides, the CDR3 is TGCGCCAGCAGCCCCAACCTTAACTATGGCTACACCTTC.

The chain is built from TRBV9 and TRBJ2-7, with 7 bases that match TRBD1. The germline CDR1 and CDR2 sequences are SGDLS and YYNGEE. The CDR3 sequence is 15 residues long. V shed 0 bases, J shed 0 bases, and the junction held 3 bases outside the gene matches. This CDR3 is CASSVGWDSSYEQYF. The CDR3 nucleotides read TGTGCCAGCAGCGTAGGTTGGGACAGCTCCTACGAGCAGTACTTC.

The table lists this clonotype with a few counts. V gene TRBV29-1 combines with J gene TRBJ2-7; TRBD2 matches at 10 bases. CDR3 length: 15 amino acids. With V trimmed by 4 bases and J by 4 bases, 10 bases remained unmatched. The germline CDR1 and CDR2 sequences are SQVTM and ANQGSEA. In DNA form, the CDR3 reads TGCAGCGTTGTGAGCTCTAGCGGGAGCGGTTACGAGCAGTACGTC. This translates into CSVVSSSGSGYEQYV.

This clonotype was detected a few times. The chain links TRBV6-5 to TRBJ2-7, with D possibly being TRBD2 (5 bases). Trimming took off 6 bases at V and 0 bases at J, with 12 bases between the two ends. Germline CDR1 reads MNHEY; CDR2 reads SVGAGI. The CDR3 consists of 14 residues. This CDR3 reads CASSPFGGSYEQYF. CDR3 sequence (DNA): TGTGCCAGCAGCCCCTTCGGAGGCTCCTACGAGCAGTACTTC.

The chain has TRBV5-1 and TRBJ2-1; TRBD2 matches 13 bases. The CDR3 loop spans 15 amino acids. Germline V gene lookup returns CDR1 SGHRS and CDR2 YFSETQ. The J segment lost 6 bases and the V segment lost 4 bases, leaving 4 bases of the junction unmatched. The CDR3 here is CASSRTSGSINEQFF. The CDR3 DNA is TGCGCCAGCAGCAGGACTAGCGGGAGTATCAATGAGCAGTTCTTC.

The sample holds many counts of this clonotype. This sequence joins TRBV5-4 and TRBJ1-2; unclear D gene. Germline assignment: CDR1 SGHNT and CDR2 YYREEE (reference sequence). The length of the CDR3 is 12 residues. V was clipped by 4 bases and J by 0 bases, with 4 bases between them. The CDR3 DNA reads as TGTGCCAGCAGCAGAGCTAACTATGGCTACACCTTC. Translated: CASSRANYGYTF.

The chain combines TRBV25-1 with TRBJ1-5; possibly TRBD1 for D (5 bases). The CDR3 runs 13 residues. The germline V gene encodes CDR1 MGHDK and CDR2 SYGVNS. V was clipped by 1 base and J by 8 bases, with 9 bases between them. CDR3 amino acids: CASSESRGKPQHF. In DNA form, the CDR3 reads TGTGCCAGCAGTGAATCGAGGGGTAAGCCCCAGCATTTT.

The table lists this clonotype with a few counts. The rearrangement joins TRBV20-1 to TRBJ1-4; TRBD1 aligns across 9 bases. CDR1 is DFQATT, CDR2 SNEGSKA, per germline (reference sequence). V lost 5 bases and J lost 6; bases outside the gene matches: 7. CDR3 length: 14 amino acids. The CDR3 loop reads CSASRTGVDEKLFF. The DNA of the CDR3 is TGCAGTGCTTCCCGGACAGGGGTAGATGAAAAACTGTTTTTT.

The sample holds many counts of this clonotype. The chain links TRBV29-1 to TRBJ1-2; D unresolved. V was clipped by 3 bases and J by 0 bases, with 8 bases between them. The CDR3 runs to 13 residues. The germline gives CDR1 SQVTM, CDR2 ANQGSEA. The CDR3 bases are TGCAGCGTTGAGACTACCCCTAACTATGGCTACACCTTC. Amino acids: CSVETTPNYGYTF.

This clonotype was counted between two and nine times. The chain is built from TRBV7-2 and TRBJ2-4, with D perhaps matching TRBD2 (6 bases). The CDR3 sequence is 13 residues long. CDR1 and CDR2 from the germline V gene are SGHTA and FQGNSA. V was cut by 8 bases and J by 0 bases, with 8 bases left in between. CDR3 bases: TGTGCCAGCGCGGGGTTAGCCAAAAACATTCAGTACTTC. As protein: CASAGLAKNIQYF.

This clonotype was picked up a small number of times. The chain joins TRBV6-4 to TRBJ2-3, with unresolved D. The CDR3 length is 14 residues. Germline V gene sequence: CDR1 MRHNA, CDR2 SNTAGT. V was trimmed by 0 bases and J by 3 bases, leaving 7 bases between them. Here the CDR3 DNA reads TGTGCCAGCAGTGACTCGCCTAGAACAGATACGCAGTATTTT. Its protein is CASSDSPRTDTQYF.